The clone carrying this T cell receptor (beta chain) was seen only a few times. Its specificity is unknown. The source of the sample is a study of vaccination and CD4 T cells after COVID-19. Study-level information: The authors exposed cells to overlapping spike peptides derived from SARS-CoV-2, HCoV-NL63, HCoV-OC43 and HCoV-229E. Study results and caveats: With convalescent patients, a median about 90% of reactive clones emerged solely after vaccination.

The Oncomine TCR Beta short-read assay was what sequenced the DNA obtained from cultured CD4+ T cells. TCRdb re-called the PCR reads through MiXCR, storing one row per CDR3 protein. The sample has more than 10,000 distinct CDR3 sequences; about 50% are singletons. Germline CDR1 reads LNHNV; CDR2 reads YYDKDF (reference sequence). Trimming took off 1 base at V and 0 bases at J, with 13 bases between the two ends. This CDR3 has 18 residues. The sample's treatment: roughly nine-day PBMC culture with coronavirus spike peptide pools or control peptides (ViraFEST assay). ViraFEST relied on peptide pools to expand antigen-specific T cells; the TCRs were sequenced afterward. From the approximately 10-day cultures, CD4+ T cells were isolated by negative selection.

The receptor comes from a human donor who had recovered from COVID-19. The rearrangement links TRBV15 to TRBJ1-6; D remains ambiguous. The sequenced material came from CD4+ T cells from blood, cultured in vitro. CDR3 in DNA: TGTGCCACCAGCAGAGCTTCGGACCGGAGCTCCTATAATTCACCCCTCCACTTT. This gives the protein CATSRASDRSSYNSPLHF.